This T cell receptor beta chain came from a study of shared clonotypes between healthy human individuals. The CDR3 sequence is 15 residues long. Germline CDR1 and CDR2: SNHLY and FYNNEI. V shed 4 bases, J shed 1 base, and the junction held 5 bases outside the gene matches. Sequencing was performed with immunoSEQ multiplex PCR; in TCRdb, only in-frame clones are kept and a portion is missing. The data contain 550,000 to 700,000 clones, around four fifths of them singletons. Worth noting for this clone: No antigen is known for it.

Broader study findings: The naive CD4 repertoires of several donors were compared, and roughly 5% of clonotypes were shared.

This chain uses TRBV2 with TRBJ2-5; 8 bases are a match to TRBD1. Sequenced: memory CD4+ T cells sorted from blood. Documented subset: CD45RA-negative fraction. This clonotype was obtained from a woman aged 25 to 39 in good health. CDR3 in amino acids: CASSARGTGQETQYF. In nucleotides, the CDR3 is TGTGCCAGCAGTGCAAGAGGGACAGGCCAAGAGACCCAGTACTTC.